Presented here are 8 T cell receptor beta chains from one specimen sequenced in a study of blood T cell repertoires in COVID-19. Assay: immunoSEQ multiplex PCR; the TCRdb copy retains only in-frame clones and omits some. The profile shows roughly 49,000 clones, around nine tenths of them singletons. The sample consisted of peripheral blood. These receptors were obtained from a human donor in a cohort sampled during active COVID-19.

The rearrangement uses TRBV7-2 and TRBJ2-1, with TRBD2 identical over 10 bases. The CDR3 is made up of 18 amino acids. J gave up 5 bases and V 7 bases, and 17 bases lay outside the gene matches. Germline CDR1 reads SGHTA; CDR2 reads FQGNSA. The CDR3 here is CASILERASGSPHNEQFF. CDR3 DNA: TGTGCCAGCATTTTAGAGAGGGCTAGCGGGAGTCCTCACAATGAGCAGTTCTTC.

V gene TRBV5-1 combines with J gene TRBJ2-1, with 12 bases that match TRBD2. The V segment lost 4 bases and the J segment 9 bases; nucleotides outside the gene matches: 14. Germline loops: CDR1 SGHRS, CDR2 YFSETQ. The CDR3 loop spans 17 amino acids. The CDR3 DNA sequence: TGCGCCAGCAGCCAAAATCCACTAGCGGGAGGCCAGGGTGAGCAGTTCTTC. Its protein product is CASSQNPLAGGQGEQFF.

The CDR3 loop reads CASSFTGVTEAFF. CDR3 DNA: TGTGCCAGTAGTTTTACAGGGGTGACTGAAGCTTTCTTT. This chain connects TRBV19 to TRBJ1-1; 7 bases fit TRBD1. The CDR3 consists of 13 residues. Germline CDR1 LNHDA, CDR2 SQIVND (reference sequence). The ends lost 5 bases at V and 5 bases at J; junction bases unmatched: 5.

This clone was counted only a few times. V is TRBV21-1 and J is TRBJ2-7; TRBD2, as called in the table, went unchecked against the DNA. TRBV21-1 is labeled a pseudogene. This CDR3 contains 17 residues. The CDR3 bases are TGTGCCAGCAGCACGAGACCGGGACTAGCGGTCTCCTACGAGCAGTACGTC. It yields the protein CASSTRPGLAVSYEQYV.

This chain connects TRBV7-8 to TRBJ1-2; TRBD1 matches 10 bases. The CDR3 sequence is 16 residues long. The germline CDR1 and CDR2 sequences are SGHVS and FQNEAQ. Germline trimming cut 5 bases from V and 4 bases from J; bases unmatched to any gene: 10. The CDR3 loop is CASSPLGTGVGYGYTF. The CDR3 DNA is TGTGCCAGCAGCCCTCTTGGGACAGGGGTAGGCTATGGCTACACCTTC.

This chain links TRBV30 with TRBJ2-1; 9 bases are a match to TRBD1. V gave up 2 bases and J gave up 4 bases; unmatched junction bases: 3. CDR1 GTSNPN and CDR2 SVGIG come from the germline V gene (reference sequence). This CDR3 contains 14 residues. The CDR3 DNA is TGTGCCTGGAGTCTGGGGACAGGGTACAATGAGCAGTTCTTC. Encoded protein: CAWSLGTGYNEQFF.

The chain has TRBV4-1 and TRBJ1-1; weak D call: TRBD1 (5 bases). The V end lost 4 bases, the J end lost 5 bases, and 17 bases lay between the germline ends. The CDR3 has 15 amino acids. CDR1 is MGHRA, CDR2 YSYEKL, per germline. CDR3 DNA: TGCGCCAGCAGCCTTCCTCGGGAGGGGAGGACTGAAGCTTTCTTT. Translation gives CASSLPREGRTEAFF.

This chain joins TRBV4-3 and TRBJ2-1; 7 positions agree with TRBD2. CDR1 LGHNA and CDR2 YSLEER come from the germline V gene. The CDR3 sequence is 16 residues long. Losses at the gene ends were 0 bases for V and 9 bases for J; bases not matched to a gene: 11. The CDR3 nucleotides read TGCGCCAGCAGCCAAGAGATCGGGGGGAGGGCCGGTGAGCAGTTCTTC. It translates to CASSQEIGGRAGEQFF.